This T cell receptor beta chain was obtained from a study of OX40 agonist ivuxolimab in advanced cancers. With respect to this clone: Its antigen is undetermined.

Sampling times: baseline, cycle 4 day 1, cycle 7 day 1. Method: immunoSEQ multiplex PCR; TCRdb's copy keeps in-frame clones and lacks some. This sample has roughly 50,000 clones, with approximately 89% found just once. Study-wide results and limits: Compared with others, partial responders at 0.1-3.0 mg/kg displayed clonal expansion among the lowest. Expanded clones tended on average to be more numerous among CD8+ T cells than CD4+. Undetermined was the antigen specificity of the expanded peripheral T cells.

CDR1 LNHNV and CDR2 YYDKDF come from the germline V gene (reference sequence). The CDR3 has 17 amino acids. Between the trimmed V and J ends, which lost 2 bases and 3 bases, there was a span of 16 bases. This sequence was found in an adult with an advanced solid tumor such as melanoma, head and neck, liver or kidney cancer. The starting material was CD4+ or CD8+ T cells sorted from blood, obtained in a trial of the OX40 agonist ivuxolimab. The chain has TRBV15 and TRBJ1-4; tentatively, D is TRBD1 (6 bases). The CDR3 bases are TGTGCCACCAGCAGAATCCCCACGACAGGCGCTAATGAAAAACTGTTTTTT. Its protein is CATSRIPTTGANEKLFF.